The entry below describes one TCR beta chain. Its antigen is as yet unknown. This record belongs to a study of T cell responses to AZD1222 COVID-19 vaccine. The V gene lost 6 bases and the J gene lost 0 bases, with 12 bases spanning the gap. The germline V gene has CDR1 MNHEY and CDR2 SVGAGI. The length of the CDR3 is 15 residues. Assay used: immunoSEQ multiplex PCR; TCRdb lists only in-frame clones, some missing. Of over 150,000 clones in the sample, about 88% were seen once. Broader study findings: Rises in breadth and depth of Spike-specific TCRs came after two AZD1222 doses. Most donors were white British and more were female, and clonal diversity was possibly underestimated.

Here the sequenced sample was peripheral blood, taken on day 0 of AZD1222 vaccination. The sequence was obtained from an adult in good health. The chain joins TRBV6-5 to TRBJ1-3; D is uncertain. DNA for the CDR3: TGTGCCAGCAGCCCGCCCCAGAGCTCTGGAAACACCATATATTTT. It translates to CASSPPQSSGNTIYF.